The 27 T cell receptor beta chains below come from one sample, sequenced in a study of shared clonotypes between healthy human individuals. The protocol was immunoSEQ multiplex PCR, while the TCRdb copy is restricted to in-frame clones and leaves out a portion. The table shows about 520,000 clones, with approximately 95% occurring only once. What was sequenced was naive CD4+ T cells sorted from blood. The subset denotes: CD45RA+ positively selected. These receptors were taken from a woman aged 25 to 39 in good health.

CDR3 region: CASALDRGLYGYTF. For the CDR3, the DNA is TGTGCCAGCGCCCTGGACAGGGGGCTGTATGGCTACACCTTC. The V call is TRBV6-5, the J call TRBJ1-2; 11 bases agree with TRBD1. Germline CDR1 MNHEY, CDR2 SVGAGI. Unmatched junction bases numbered 7, after V lost 8 bases and J lost 5 bases. The CDR3 covers 14 residues.

The gene calls are TRBV28 and TRBJ1-5, with D possibly TRBD1 on 6 matching bases. Germline CDR1 is MDHEN and CDR2 is SYDVKM. V was clipped by 5 bases and J by 11 bases, with 19 bases between them. There are 14 residues in the CDR3. CDR3 amino acids: CASSVDSLITSQHF. In nucleotides, the CDR3 is TGTGCCAGCAGTGTGGACAGCCTCATTACGTCCCAGCATTTT.

Worth noting for this clone: The same CDR3 arises from other DNA sequences in this sample as well. The V call is TRBV28, the J call TRBJ1-1; no definite D call. The V gene's germline CDR1 is MDHEN and CDR2 SYDVKM. Trimming cost V 0 bases and J 1 base, with 0 bases left between them. CDR3 size: 12 residues. The CDR3 region has the DNA TGTGCCAGCAGTTTATGGAACACTGAAGCTTTCTTT. It codes for CASSLWNTEAFF.

The V call is TRBV11-3, the J call TRBJ2-1; 7 nucleotides agree with TRBD2. The CDR3 runs to 14 residues. The germline CDR1 and CDR2 sequences are SGHNT and YENEEA. V trimming: 5 bases; J trimming: 4 bases; junction bases outside the gene matches: 5. The CDR3 region has the DNA TGTGCCAGCAGCCGTGGGACTAATTACAATGAGCAGTTCTTC. Amino acid sequence: CASSRGTNYNEQFF.

The genes are TRBV5-8 and TRBJ1-5; D ambiguous. Germline V CDR1 and CDR2: SGHTS, YDEGEE. This CDR3 contains 17 residues. Trimming took off 0 bases at V and 0 bases at J, with 13 bases between the two ends. The CDR3 region is CASSLASRTDSNQPQHF. The CDR3 coding sequence is TGTGCCAGCAGCTTGGCCTCGCGGACGGATAGCAATCAGCCCCAGCATTTT.

DNA for the CDR3: TGTGCCAGCAGCTTTCAGTCCTACGAGCAGTACTTC. It is translated as CASSFQSYEQYF. The V call is TRBV11-2, the J call TRBJ2-7, with D uncertain. The CDR3 sequence is 12 residues long. CDR1 is SGHAT, CDR2 FQNNGV, per germline. Trimming pared 3 bases from V and 1 base from J, leaving 4 bases between.

V and J are TRBV27 and TRBJ2-1, with D unresolved. CDR3 size: 13 residues. Germline CDR1 reads MNHEY; CDR2 reads SMNVEV (reference sequence). The chain's CDR3 is CAIRNAAYNEQFF. In DNA, the CDR3 is TGTGCGATTCGTAACGCTGCCTACAATGAGCAGTTCTTC.

This chain links TRBV7-3 with TRBJ2-1; D is perhaps TRBD1 or TRBD2 (5 bases each). CDR1 is SGHTA, CDR2 FQGTGA, per germline. V was pared by 2 bases and J by 0 bases, with 8 bases between. The CDR3 consists of 15 residues. The DNA of the CDR3 is TGTGCCAGCAGCTTAGCAGGGAGCTCCTACAATGAGCAGTTCTTC. Amino acid sequence: CASSLAGSSYNEQFF.

The V call is TRBV10-1, the J call TRBJ2-3; 9 nucleotides line up with TRBD1. Germline V gene data show CDR1 as WNHNN and CDR2 as SYGVQD (reference sequence). CDR3 length equals 13 residues. J was trimmed by 7 bases and V by 5 bases; bases with no gene match: 4. The chain's CDR3 is CASSRDRDNTQYF. The DNA for the CDR3 is TGCGCCAGCAGTCGGGACAGGGACAATACGCAGTATTTT.

The chain is built from TRBV6-1 and TRBJ2-7, with D perhaps TRBD1 (5 bases). Looked up from germline, CDR1 is MNHNS and CDR2 is SASEGT. The V end lost 7 bases, the J end lost 6 bases, and 16 bases lay between the germline ends. CDR3 length equals 13 residues. DNA of the CDR3: TGTGCCAGCAACCAGGGTTTCAGACGCGAGCAGTACTTC. It codes for CASNQGFRREQYF.

This clone came up a few times. This rearrangement joins TRBV6-5 to TRBJ1-5; D possibly corresponds to TRBD1 (5 bases). Trimming shortened V by 2 bases and J by 4 bases, and 9 bases separated the two germline ends. CDR1 and CDR2 (germline): MNHEY, SVGAGI. There are 14 residues in the CDR3. CDR3: CASSYAGTNQPQHF. DNA for the CDR3: TGTGCCAGCAGTTACGCCGGGACTAATCAGCCCCAGCATTTT.

The chain combines TRBV6-6 with TRBJ2-2, with D perhaps being TRBD1 or TRBD2 (5 bases each). Germline CDR1 MNHNY, CDR2 SVGAGI (reference sequence). V lost 3 bases and J lost 4, with 12 bases in between. The CDR3 runs 15 residues. CDR3 protein: CASSYIRESTGELFF. Here the CDR3 DNA reads TGTGCCAGCAGTTATATCAGGGAGAGCACCGGGGAGCTGTTTTTT.

The gene calls are TRBV9 and TRBJ1-1, with D possibly being TRBD1 (5 bases). The germline V gene has CDR1 SGDLS and CDR2 YYNGEE. The V end lost 0 bases, the J end lost 4 bases, and 10 bases lay between the germline ends. This CDR3 region has 14 residues. CDR3 amino acids: CASSVVGRGTEAFF. The CDR3 coding sequence is TGTGCCAGCAGCGTAGTGGGACGTGGCACTGAAGCTTTCTTT.

The V gene is TRBV19, the J gene TRBJ2-3; weak D call: TRBD2 (6 bases). V lost 1 base and J lost 0, with 14 bases in between. The germline CDR1 and CDR2 sequences are LNHDA and SQIVND (reference sequence). The CDR3 loop spans 17 amino acids. The CDR3 loop reads CASSIASSGLSTDTQYF. The CDR3 DNA sequence: TGTGCCAGTAGTATAGCATCCAGCGGGCTCAGCACAGATACGCAGTATTTT.

This clone was recorded once. The chain uses TRBV11-2 and TRBJ2-4; no clear D. The CDR3 covers 15 residues. Trimming took off 5 bases at V and 6 bases at J, with 17 bases between the two ends. Germline CDR1 SGHAT, CDR2 FQNNGV. The CDR3 coding sequence is TGTGCCAGCAGCACCCGGACCACGATCGGAAACATTCAGTACTTC. It encodes CASSTRTTIGNIQYF. Variable domain in full (rest from reference TRBV11-2 and TRBJ2-4): EAGVAQSPRYKIIEKRQSVAFWCNPISGHATLYWYQQILGQGPKLLIQFQNNGVVDDSQLPKDRFSAERLKGVDSTLKIQPAKLEDSAVYLCASSTRTTIGNIQYFGAGTRLSVL.

The chain carries TRBV28 and TRBJ1-2; unclear D gene. Trimming left V 6 bases short and J 2 bases short, with 13 bases between. CDR1 and CDR2 from the germline V gene are MDHEN and SYDVKM. The CDR3 is 14 residues long. CDR3 protein: CASSPELGNYGYTF. The CDR3 region has the DNA TGTGCCAGCAGCCCGGAACTGGGAAACTATGGCTACACCTTC.

This chain connects TRBV5-1 to TRBJ2-2; 10 bases line up with TRBD2. This CDR3 has 16 amino acids. The J segment lost 0 bases and the V segment lost 4 bases, leaving 3 bases of the junction unmatched. The germline V gene has CDR1 SGHRS and CDR2 YFSETQ. DNA of the CDR3: TGCGCCAGCAGCGGGACTAGCGCCCCGAACACCGGGGAGCTGTTTTTT. The encoded protein is CASSGTSAPNTGELFF. Full variable domain (missing parts from reference TRBV5-1 and TRBJ2-2): KAGVTQTPRYLIKTRGQQVTLSCSPISGHRSVSWYQQTPGQGLQFLFEYFSETQRNKGNFPGRFSGRQFSNSRSEMNVSTLELGDSALYLCASSGTSAPNTGELFFGEGSRLTVL.

The chain has TRBV28 and TRBJ1-2; 8 positions agree with TRBD1. Germline values: CDR1 MDHEN, CDR2 SYDVKM. The length of the CDR3 is 16 residues. With V trimmed by 5 bases and J by 5 bases, 13 bases remained unmatched. In DNA form, the CDR3 reads TGTGCCAGCAGTACCTCAGGACAGGGTCGGGGGTATGGCTACACCTTC. Its translation is CASSTSGQGRGYGYTF.

The V and J genes are TRBV7-9 and TRBJ2-3, with D hard to call. CDR1 is SEHNR and CDR2 is FQNEAQ in the germline V gene (reference sequence). V lost 1 base, J lost 2 bases, and 7 bases lay in between. The CDR3 is 14 residues long. CDR3 in DNA: TGTGCCAGCAGCTTAGTAGGATACACAGATACGCAGTATTTT. Encoded protein: CASSLVGYTDTQYF.

This rearrangement joins TRBV7-8 to TRBJ2-7, with D uncertain. Germline loops: CDR1 SGHVS, CDR2 FQNEAQ. The CDR3 spans 14 residues. V lost 0 bases and J 5 bases, leaving 11 bases between the germline ends. The CDR3 reads CASSLAGAPHEQYF. The CDR3 DNA follows: TGTGCCAGCAGCTTAGCAGGTGCCCCTCACGAGCAGTACTTC.

This clone has just one count. This chain connects TRBV29-1 to TRBJ1-1; the D is unclear. Looked up from germline, CDR1 is SQVTM and CDR2 is ANQGSEA. There are 13 residues in the CDR3. With 4 bases removed from V and 4 bases from J, the gap between germline ends came to 13 bases. The CDR3 region has the DNA TGCAGCGTTGTACGCGGGAGTTCCACTGAAGCTTTCTTT. It translates to CSVVRGSSTEAFF. The complete variable domain, with remaining parts taken from reference TRBV29-1 and TRBJ1-1, reads SAVISQKPSRDICQRGTSLTIQCQVDSQVTMMFWYRQQPGQSLTLIATANQGSEATYESGFVIDKFPISRPNLTFSTLTVSNMSPEDSSIYLCSVVRGSSTEAFFGQGTRLTVV.

V gene TRBV5-1 combines with J gene TRBJ2-2; no firm D call. The germline V and J ends were trimmed by 5 bases and 5 bases, with 7 bases remaining between them. In germline, CDR1 is SGHRS, CDR2 YFSETQ. This CDR3 spans 12 amino acids. The CDR3 reads CASRLPTGELFF. The CDR3 DNA follows: TGCGCCAGCAGATTGCCAACCGGGGAGCTGTTTTTT.

V usage is TRBV19 and J usage is TRBJ1-2; D gene unclear. V lost 0 bases, J lost 7 bases, and 21 bases lay in between. Germline V gives CDR1 LNHDA, CDR2 SQIVND (reference sequence). The CDR3 has 17 residues. The DNA for the CDR3 is TGTGCCAGTAGTATAGAGAGTTCGGGCCTACAAAGCGGTGGCTACACCTTC. Encoded protein: CASSIESSGLQSGGYTF.

The gene calls are TRBV7-9 and TRBJ1-3; possible D gene TRBD1, 5 bases. Germline V gives CDR1 SEHNR, CDR2 FQNEAQ (reference sequence). V gave up 1 base and J gave up 2 bases, with 6 bases separating them. The CDR3 has 14 residues. CDR3 residues: CASSLGGAGNTIYF. DNA of the CDR3: TGTGCCAGCAGCTTAGGGGGGGCTGGAAACACCATATATTTT.

This clone was seen once. This chain connects TRBV27 to TRBJ1-2, with no clear D. Looked up from germline, CDR1 is MNHEY and CDR2 is SMNVEV (reference sequence). Trimming shortened V by 3 bases and J by 0 bases, and 11 bases separated the two germline ends. The CDR3 is made up of 15 amino acids. CDR3: CASSFQAHSNYGYTF. The CDR3 DNA is TGTGCCAGCAGTTTTCAGGCACACTCTAACTATGGCTACACCTTC.

The chain combines TRBV7-7 with TRBJ2-7; no firm D call. The germline V and J ends were trimmed by 1 base and 4 bases, with 14 bases remaining between them. Germline V CDR1 and CDR2: SSHAT, FNYEAQ (reference sequence). This CDR3 contains 15 residues. Written as DNA, the CDR3 is TGTGCCAGCAGCTTAGTCCAGGTAGCTCGGTACGAGCAGTACTTC. This sequence encodes CASSLVQVARYEQYF.

This clone was seen once. The chain combines TRBV7-8 with TRBJ1-1, with 7 bases that match TRBD1. The trim removed 5 bases at V and 1 base at J, leaving 4 bases unmatched. Germline V lookup: CDR1 SGHVS, CDR2 FQNEAQ. The CDR3 contains 14 residues. CDR3 in amino acids: CASSVGTANTEAFF. Here the CDR3 DNA reads TGTGCCAGCAGCGTCGGGACAGCGAACACTGAAGCTTTCTTT.